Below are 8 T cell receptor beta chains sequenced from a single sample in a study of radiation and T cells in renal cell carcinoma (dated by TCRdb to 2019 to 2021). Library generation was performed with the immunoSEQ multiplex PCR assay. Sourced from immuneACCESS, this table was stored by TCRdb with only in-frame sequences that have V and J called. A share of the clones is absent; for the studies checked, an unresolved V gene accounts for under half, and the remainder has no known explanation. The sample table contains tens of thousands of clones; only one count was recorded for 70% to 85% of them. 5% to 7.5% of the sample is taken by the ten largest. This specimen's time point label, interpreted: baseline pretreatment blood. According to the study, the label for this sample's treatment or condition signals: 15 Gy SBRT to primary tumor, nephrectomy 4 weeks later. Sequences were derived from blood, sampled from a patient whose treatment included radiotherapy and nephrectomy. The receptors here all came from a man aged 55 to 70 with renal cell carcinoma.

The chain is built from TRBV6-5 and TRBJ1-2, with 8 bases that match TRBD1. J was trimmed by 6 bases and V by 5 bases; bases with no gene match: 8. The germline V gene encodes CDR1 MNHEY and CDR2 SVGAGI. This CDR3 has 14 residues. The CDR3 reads CASSQDRAWNGYTF. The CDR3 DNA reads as TGTGCCAGCAGTCAGGACAGGGCCTGGAATGGCTACACCTTC.

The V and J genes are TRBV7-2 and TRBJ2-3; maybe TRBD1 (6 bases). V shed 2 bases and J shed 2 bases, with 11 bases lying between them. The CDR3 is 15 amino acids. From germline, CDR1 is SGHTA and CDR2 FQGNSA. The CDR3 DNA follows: TGTGCCAGCAGCTTAAACAGGGTAGTCACAGATACGCAGTATTTT. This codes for CASSLNRVVTDTQYF.

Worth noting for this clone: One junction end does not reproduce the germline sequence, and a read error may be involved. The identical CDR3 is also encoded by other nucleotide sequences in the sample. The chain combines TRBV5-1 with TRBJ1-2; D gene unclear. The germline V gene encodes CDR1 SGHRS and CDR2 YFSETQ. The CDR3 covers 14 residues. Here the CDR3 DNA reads TGCGCTAGCAGCTTGTCCTTGGGCGACTATGGCTACACCTTC. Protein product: CASSLSLGDYGYTF.

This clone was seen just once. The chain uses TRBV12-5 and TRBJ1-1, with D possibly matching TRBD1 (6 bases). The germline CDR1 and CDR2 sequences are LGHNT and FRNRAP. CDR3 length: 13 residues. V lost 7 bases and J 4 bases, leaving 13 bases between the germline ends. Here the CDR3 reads CASAKLDSTEAFF. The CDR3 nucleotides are TGTGCTAGTGCTAAACTGGACAGCACTGAAGCTTTCTTT.

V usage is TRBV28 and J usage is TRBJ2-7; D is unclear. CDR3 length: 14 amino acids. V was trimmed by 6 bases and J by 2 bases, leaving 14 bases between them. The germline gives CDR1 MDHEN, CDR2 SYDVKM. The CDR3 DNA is TGTGCCAGCAGCCCGATTTATGACCCCTACGAGCAGTACTTC. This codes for CASSPIYDPYEQYF. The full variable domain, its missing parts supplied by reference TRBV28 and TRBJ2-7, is DVKVTQSSRYLVKRTGEKVFLECVQDMDHENMFWYRQDPGLGLRLIYFSYDVKMKEKGDIPEGYSVSREKKERFSLILESASTNQTSMYLCASSPIYDPYEQYFGPGTRLTVT.

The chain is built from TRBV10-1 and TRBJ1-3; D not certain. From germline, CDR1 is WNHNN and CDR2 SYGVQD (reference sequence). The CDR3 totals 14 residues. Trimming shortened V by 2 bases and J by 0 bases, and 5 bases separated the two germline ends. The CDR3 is CASSEGDSGNTIYF. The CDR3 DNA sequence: TGCGCCAGCAGTGAGGGAGACTCTGGAAACACCATATATTTT.

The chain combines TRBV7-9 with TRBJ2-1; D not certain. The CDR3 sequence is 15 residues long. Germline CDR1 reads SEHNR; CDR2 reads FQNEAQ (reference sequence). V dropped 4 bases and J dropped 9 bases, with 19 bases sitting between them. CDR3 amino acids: CASSSQSGKTLEQFF. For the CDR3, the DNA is TGTGCCAGCAGCTCCCAGAGTGGGAAAACTCTTGAGCAGTTCTTC. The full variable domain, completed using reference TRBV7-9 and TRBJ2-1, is DTGVSQNPRHKITKRGQNVTFRCDPISEHNRLYWYRQTLGQGPEFLTYFQNEAQLEKSRLLSDRFSAERPKGSFSTLEIQRTEQGDSAMYLCASSSQSGKTLEQFFGPGTRLTVL.

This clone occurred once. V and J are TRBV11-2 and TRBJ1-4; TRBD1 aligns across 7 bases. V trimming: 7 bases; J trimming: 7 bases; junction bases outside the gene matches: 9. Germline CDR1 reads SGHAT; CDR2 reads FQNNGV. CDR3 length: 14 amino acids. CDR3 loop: CASTIDREGEKLFF. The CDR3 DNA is TGTGCCAGCACCATTGACAGGGAGGGTGAAAAACTGTTTTTT.